This T cell receptor beta chain derives from a study of T cell responses to AZD1222 COVID-19 vaccine. Study-wide results and caveats: Reportedly, nearly half of unique spike TCRs recognized epitopes outside B.1.351/B.1.1.7 mutations. After two AZD1222 doses, spike-specific TCR breadth and depth rose versus day 0.

Regarding this clone: The antigen remains unidentified.

With 8 bases clipped from V and 6 bases from J, the junction kept 7 bases outside the gene matches. This CDR3 is 13 amino acids long. CDR1 and CDR2 (germline): MNHEY, SVGAGI. Generated by immunoSEQ multiplex PCR, the TCRdb table keeps only in-frame clones and is missing some. The profile shows more than 65,000 clones, approximately 83% of them singletons. This TCR was recovered from an adult who received the AZD1222 COVID-19 vaccine. The genes are TRBV6-5 and TRBJ1-5; 7 positions match TRBD1. The sequencing used peripheral blood, collected 28 days after the second AZD1222 dose. In nucleotides, the CDR3 is TGTGCCAGCGGTAGGGGGCGCGGTCAGCCCCAGCATTTT. This sequence encodes CASGRGRGQPQHF.